The rows below give T cell receptor beta chains drawn from one sample of a study of technical replicates of blood from a handful of donors. Profiled with immunoSEQ multiplex PCR; TCRdb holds only in-frame clones, not every one. The sample yields around 50,000 clones, about 96% seen once. Specimen: T cells isolated from PBMCs. These receptors were collected from a human donor in good health. Each CDR3 is given with its conserved first and last residue. Each record gives: D gene, J gene, V gene, clone size, CDR3 DNA, CDR3 protein. The D gene is left open where the match is weak. The size entry is marked missing in some rows and otherwise reads once, few, many or a size class.

>TRBD2|TRBJ2-1|TRBV27|.
TGTGCCAGCAGTCCCTTACTAGCGGGAGGGCCAACGCTAGCTGAGCAGTTCTTC
CASSPLLAGGPTLAEQFF
>.|TRBJ1-1|TRBV4-3|.
TGCGCCAGCAGCCAAGTCTCCGCGGGAACTGAAGCTTTCTTT
CASSQVSAGTEAFF
>TRBD2|TRBJ2-7|TRBV4-3|.
TGCGCCAGCAGTCAAGGTCCTAGCGGGAGGTCGTTTAAATACTTC
CASSQGPSGRSFKYF
>.|TRBJ1-1|TRBV4-3|.
TGCGCCAGCAGCCAAGATTCCGGGGGCACTGAAGCTTTCTTT
CASSQDSGGTEAFF
>TRBD1|TRBJ2-4|TRBV30|.
TGTGCCTGGACGGCAGGGGGCTTCAAAAACATTCAGTACTTC
CAWTAGGFKNIQYF
>TRBD1|TRBJ1-5|TRBV5-6|.
TGTGCCAGCAGCATTACAGGGGGCAGGCAGCCCCAGCATTTT
CASSITGGRQPQHF
>.|TRBJ2-1|TRBV6-5|.
TGTGCCAGCAGTTACTCGAAGGGGGAGACCTTGAATGAGCAGTTCTTC
CASSYSKGETLNEQFF
>.|TRBJ2-3|TRBV11-3|.
TGTGCCAGCAGGATTGGACTATCGGGCACAGATACGCAGTATTTT
CASRIGLSGTDTQYF
>.|TRBJ2-3|TRBV7-9|.
TGTGCCAGCAGCTTAGTAGTAGCGGGCACAGATACGCAGTATTTT
CASSLVVAGTDTQYF
>.|TRBJ1-4|TRBV2|.
TGTGCCAGCAGTGAAGTCAGGGTAAAACTGTTTTTT
CASSEVRVKLFF
>TRBD1|TRBJ1-2|TRBV2|.
TGTGCCGAGGACAGGGGATACTATGGCTACACCTTC
CAEDRGYYGYTF
>TRBD1|TRBJ2-1|TRBV7-2|.
TGTGCCAGCAGCTTAGGACAGGGAAGAAGTAATGAGCAGTTCTTC
CASSLGQGRSNEQFF
>TRBD2|TRBJ2-1|TRBV5-4|once
TGTGCCAGCAGCTCGGGACTAGCGGGAGGTAGCGATGAGCAGTTCTTC
CASSSGLAGGSDEQFF
>.|TRBJ2-5|TRBV7-2|once
TGTGCCAGCAGTCCAGGGGAGACCCAGTACTTC
CASSPGETQYF
>.|TRBJ1-1|TRBV6-5|.
TGTGCCAGCAGTTTCGGGACTGAAGCTTTCTTT
CASSFGTEAFF
>TRBD1|TRBJ1-2|TRBV6-5|.
TGTGCCAGCAGTCCTCAGGGGGCAGGGGGCTACACCTTC
CASSPQGAGGYTF
>TRBD2|TRBJ2-2|TRBV2|.
TGTGCCAGCAGACTAGCGGCCGGGGAGCTGTTTTTT
CASRLAAGELFF
>.|TRBJ1-2|TRBV25-1|once
TGTGCCAGCAGTGCGCAGGGGAGGGTCTACACCTTC
CASSAQGRVYTF
>.|TRBJ2-1|TRBV5-1|.
TGCGCCAGCAGCTTGGAAGGGGGGGCGAAGAGCTCCTACAATGAGCAGTTCTTC
CASSLEGGAKSSYNEQFF
>TRBD1|TRBJ1-5|TRBV27|.
TGTGCCAGCAGTCTAACAGGGGTCAACAATCAGCCCCAGCATTTT
CASSLTGVNNQPQHF
>.|TRBJ2-7|TRBV7-9|.
TGTGCCAGCAGCTTCCGACTCGGGGACAACTCCTACGAGCAGTACTTC
CASSFRLGDNSYEQYF
>.|TRBJ2-7|TRBV6-1|.
TGTGCCAGCAGTGAAGCGTATTACTACGAGCAGTACTTC
CASSEAYYYEQYF
>TRBD1|TRBJ2-7|TRBV6-1|.
TGTGCCAGCACAGGGGGAAGTTCCTACGAGCAGTACTTC
CASTGGSSYEQYF
>.|TRBJ1-5|TRBV2|.
TGTGCCAGCAGTGACCATCAGGGTTATCAGCCCCAGCATTTT
CASSDHQGYQPQHF
>.|TRBJ1-1|TRBV7-9|.
TGTGCCAGCAGCTTAGAAGGCAGGCGTGAAGCTTTCTTT
CASSLEGRREAFF
>.|TRBJ1-1|TRBV5-1|.
TGCGCCAGCACCCCGATAGGGGCGAACACTGAAGCTTTCTTT
CASTPIGANTEAFF
>TRBD2|TRBJ2-7|TRBV5-1|.
TGCGCCAGCAGCTTGGAAGGGACTAGCGGCTTGGCCTACGAGCAGTACTTC
CASSLEGTSGLAYEQYF
>.|TRBJ1-2|TRBV30|.
TGTGCCTGGAGTCTGGGGAGGCGCTACACCTTC
CAWSLGRRYTF
>TRBD2|TRBJ2-3|TRBV7-3|.
TGTGCCAGCAGCCCCCGACTAGCGTCCACAGATACGCAGTATTTT
CASSPRLASTDTQYF
>.|TRBJ1-1|TRBV6-1|.
TGTGCCAGCAGTCCGGGGGAGGGCACTGAAGCTTTCTTT
CASSPGEGTEAFF